Each of the 14 T cell receptor beta chains below was sequenced from the same sample in a study of identical twins (dated by TCRdb to 2016 to 2017). Library method: 5' RACE. Sequencer: Illumina HiSeq 2000. TCRdb reprocessed the public reads (quality trimming at Q25 with fastp, clone calling with MiXCR) and kept in-frame beta chains. Rows are unified per CDR3 protein, each entry keeping the most common DNA and genes. Recorded for this sample are some 600,000 distinct CDR3 sequences; under 8.5% of them occurred a single time. Roughly 1.6% of the sample lies in the top ten. These same data were also listed under a study on yellow fever vaccine responses in identical twins.

The source material was PBMCs. The receptors stem from a woman younger than 35 in good health.

This clonotype has ten or more counts. This chain links TRBV29-1 with TRBJ1-3; weak D call: TRBD1 (6 bases). Trimming removed 6 bases from V and 4 bases from J, with 19 bases in between. The length of the CDR3 is 15 residues. Germline CDR1 SQVTM, CDR2 ANQGSEA. The CDR3 region is CSVNEGGTSGNTIYF. CDR3 sequence (DNA): TGCAGCGTCAACGAAGGGGGGACCTCCGGAAACACCATATATTTT.

This clonotype was seen a handful of times. This chain links TRBV3-1 with TRBJ1-2; D is possibly TRBD1 (5 bases). V lost 0 bases and J 7 bases, leaving 12 bases between the germline ends. The CDR3 spans 14 residues. Germline CDR1 reads LGHDT; CDR2 reads YNNKEL (reference sequence). DNA of the CDR3: TGTGCCAGCAGCCAAGATTTTAGGGGCGGTGGCTACACCTTC. Translated, it gives CASSQDFRGGGYTF.

Ten or more counts support this clonotype. The CDR3 nucleotides are TGTGCCAGCAGTCGCAATTCCCCCCTGTCTGGTGAGCAGTTCTTC. Translation gives CASSRNSPLSGEQFF. The J gene is TRBJ2-1, the V gene TRBV6-8, with unresolved D. Germline V gene lookup returns CDR1 MNHGY and CDR2 SAAAGT. The CDR3 contains 15 residues. Trimming stripped 5 bases from V and 9 bases from J, with 20 bases between.

The chain employs TRBV12-3 or TRBV12-4 and TRBJ2-1; D ambiguous. This CDR3 has 16 residues. Trimming took 8 bases from V and 1 from J, leaving 18 bases between them. CDR3 nucleotides: TGTGCCAGCTCCCCATCTCAGCATTGGTCCTACAATGAGCAGTTCTTC. Protein: CASSPSQHWSYNEQFF.

This clonotype has a count of ten or more. The genes are TRBV5-1 and TRBJ1-5; 8 nucleotides agree with TRBD1. In germline, CDR1 is SGHRS, CDR2 YFSETQ. Trimming removed 4 bases from V and 7 bases from J; junction bases left unmatched: 7. This CDR3 is built from 14 residues. The CDR3 sequence: CASSIQGGAQPQHF. The CDR3 DNA reads TGCGCCAGCAGCATACAGGGGGGCGCCCAGCCCCAGCATTTT.

This clonotype appeared a few times. The genes are TRBV11-1 and TRBJ2-1; 9 bases fit TRBD1. With 5 bases clipped from V and 4 bases from J, the junction kept 6 bases outside the gene matches. Germline CDR1 SGHAT, CDR2 FQDESV (reference sequence). The CDR3 covers 15 residues. CDR3 region: CASSQGQGQYNEQFF. The DNA for the CDR3 is TGTGCCAGCAGCCAGGGACAGGGACAATACAATGAGCAGTTCTTC.

The sample holds a few counts of this clonotype. The rearrangement uses TRBV5-1 and TRBJ2-1, with 8 bases identical to TRBD2. CDR1 and CDR2 (germline): SGHRS, YFSETQ. V shed 4 bases, J shed 2 bases, and the junction held 8 bases outside the gene matches. The CDR3 runs to 16 residues. The CDR3 reads CASSPLTSGPYNEQFF. CDR3 DNA: TGCGCCAGCAGCCCGCTAACTAGCGGCCCCTACAATGAGCAGTTCTTC.

This clonotype was picked up many times. The chain links TRBV5-1 to TRBJ2-1; D perhaps matches TRBD2 (6 bases). Between the trimmed V and J ends, which lost 0 bases and 4 bases, there was a span of 14 bases. Germline CDR1 SGHRS, CDR2 YFSETQ. The CDR3 is 16 residues long. As DNA, the CDR3 is TGCGCCAGCAGCTTGGACCCTGGAGGGATTTACAATGAGCAGTTCTTC. Amino acid sequence: CASSLDPGGIYNEQFF. The variable domain in full, completed from reference TRBV5-1 and TRBJ2-1, reads KAGVTQTPRYLIKTRGQQVTLSCSPISGHRSVSWYQQTPGQGLQFLFEYFSETQRNKGNFPGRFSGRQFSNSRSEMNVSTLELGDSALYLCASSLDPGGIYNEQFFGPGTRLTVL.

This clonotype was detected only a few times. The V and J genes are TRBV28 and TRBJ1-4; D ambiguous. V was trimmed by 2 bases and J by 6 bases, leaving 10 bases between them. CDR1 MDHEN and CDR2 SYDVKM come from the germline V gene. The CDR3 covers 14 residues. In DNA form, the CDR3 reads TGTGCCAGCAGTTTAGGCGGGATTTATGAAAAACTGTTTTTT. This translates into CASSLGGIYEKLFF.

This clonotype was picked up a small number of times. V is TRBV12-3 or TRBV12-4 and J is TRBJ2-3; possibly TRBD1 for D (6 bases). The V end lost 5 bases, the J end lost 0 bases, and 18 bases lay between the germline ends. The CDR3 extends over 17 amino acids. The DNA of the CDR3 is TGTGCCAGCAGTGTAGGACAGTCCCAGGGTAGCACAGATACGCAGTATTTT. Protein product: CASSVGQSQGSTDTQYF.

This clonotype showed up many times. The chain employs TRBV6-1 and TRBJ2-7, with 11 bases identical to TRBD2. The CDR3 has 15 amino acids. CDR1 and CDR2 (germline): MNHNS, SASEGT. Trimming removed 8 bases from V and 0 bases from J; junction bases left unmatched: 6. The CDR3, as DNA: TGTGCCAGCCGGTCTGGGACTAGCGGCTCCTACGAGCAGTACTTC. Its translation: CASRSGTSGSYEQYF.

The chain couples TRBV29-1 to TRBJ2-1, with TRBD2 matching over 7 bases. There are 14 residues in the CDR3. Germline loops: CDR1 SQVTM, CDR2 ANQGSEA. V lost 6 bases and J lost 4; bases outside the gene matches: 9. The CDR3 region has the DNA TGCAGCGTGCCGGCGGGAGCTCCGTACAATGAGCAGTTCTTC. It is translated as CSVPAGAPYNEQFF.

This clonotype was detected ten times or more. The chain is built from TRBV7-8 and TRBJ2-2; D unresolved. CDR1 SGHVS and CDR2 FQNEAQ come from the germline V gene. V lost 7 bases and J lost 4, with 7 bases in between. The CDR3 loop spans 12 amino acids. This CDR3 reads CASTTFTGELFF. The CDR3 nucleotides read TGTGCCAGCACCACATTCACCGGGGAGCTGTTTTTT. Variable domain in full (rest from reference TRBV7-8 and TRBJ2-2): GAGVSQSPRYKVAKRGQDVALRCDPISGHVSLFWYQQALGQGPEFLTYFQNEAQLDKSGLPSDRFFAERPEGSVSTLKIQRTQQEDSAVYLCASTTFTGELFFGEGSRLTVL.

This clonotype was observed many times. The CDR3 nucleotides are TGTGCCAGCAGACTTTCCGGGTTAAGCACCGGGGAGCTGTTTTTT. It yields the protein CASRLSGLSTGELFF. The V gene is TRBV14, the J gene TRBJ2-2; D unresolved. CDR3 length equals 15 residues. Looked up from germline, CDR1 is SGHDN and CDR2 is FVKESK. The V end lost 6 bases, the J end lost 4 bases, and 15 bases lay between the germline ends.